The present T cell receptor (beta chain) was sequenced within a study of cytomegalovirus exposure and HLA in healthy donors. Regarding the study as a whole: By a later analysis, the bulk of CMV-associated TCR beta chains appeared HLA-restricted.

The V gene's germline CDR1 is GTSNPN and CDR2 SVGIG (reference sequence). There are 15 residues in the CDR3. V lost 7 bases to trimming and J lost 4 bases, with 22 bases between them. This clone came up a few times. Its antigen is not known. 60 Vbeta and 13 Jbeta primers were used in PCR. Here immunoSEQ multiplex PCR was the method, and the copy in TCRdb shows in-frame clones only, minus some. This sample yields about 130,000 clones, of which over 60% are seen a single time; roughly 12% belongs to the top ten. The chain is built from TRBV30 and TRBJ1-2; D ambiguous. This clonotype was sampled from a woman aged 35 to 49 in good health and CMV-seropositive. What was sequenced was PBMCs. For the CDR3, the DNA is TGTGCCTTTGGCCTACCGGCGGCGGGTCTCTATGGCTACACCTTC. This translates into CAFGLPAAGLYGYTF. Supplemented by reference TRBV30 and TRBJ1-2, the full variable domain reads SQTIHQWPATLVQPVGSPLSLECTVEGTSNPNLYWYRQAAGRGLQLLFYSVGIGQISSEVPQNLSASRPQDRQFILSSKKLLLSDSGFYLCAFGLPAAGLYGYTFGSGTRLTVV.